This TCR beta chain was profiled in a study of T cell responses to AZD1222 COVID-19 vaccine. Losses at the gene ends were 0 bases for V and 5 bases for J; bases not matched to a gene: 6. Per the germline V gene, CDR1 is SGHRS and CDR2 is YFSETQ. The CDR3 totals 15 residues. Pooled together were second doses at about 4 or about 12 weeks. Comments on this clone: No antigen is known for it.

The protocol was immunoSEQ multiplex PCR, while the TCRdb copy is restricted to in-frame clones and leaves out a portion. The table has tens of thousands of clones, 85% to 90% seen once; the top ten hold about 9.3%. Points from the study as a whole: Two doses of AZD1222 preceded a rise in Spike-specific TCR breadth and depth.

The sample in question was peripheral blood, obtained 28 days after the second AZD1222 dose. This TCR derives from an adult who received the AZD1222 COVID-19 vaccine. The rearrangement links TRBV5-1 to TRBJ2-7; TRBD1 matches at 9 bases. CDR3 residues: CASSLEADRGHEQYF. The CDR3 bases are TGCGCCAGCAGCTTGGAGGCGGACAGGGGTCACGAGCAGTACTTC.